The clone carrying this TCR beta chain was detected only a few times. As yet, its antigen is unknown. This entry is derived from a study of CD8 T cells in ankylosing spondylitis. Findings of the study overall: Ankylosing spondylitis blood appeared to be characterized by a TCR beta motif of several highly homologous variants.

The J segment lost 7 bases and the V segment lost 5 bases, leaving 5 bases of the junction unmatched. There are 13 residues in the CDR3. CDR1 and CDR2 (germline): LGHDT, YNNKEL (reference sequence). Preparation of TCR beta libraries was done by quantitative 5'-RACE with molecular barcodes. TCRdb itself ran the 5' RACE reads through MiXCR, one entry per CDR3 protein. The sample consists of hundreds of thousands of distinct CDR3 sequences, about 12% of them appearing once. The origin of this receptor is a male donor with ankylosing spondylitis. The sequencing input was blood, either unsorted or a sorted T cell fraction (not recorded which). The chain uses TRBV3-1 and TRBJ2-1; TRBD2 matches 7 bases. The DNA for the CDR3 is TGTGCCAGCAGCTCCCGACTAGCTAATGAGCAGTTCTTC. Its translation is CASSSRLANEQFF.